The next 18 T cell receptor beta chains were all read from a single sample in a study of long-term antiretroviral therapy in people with HIV. The libraries were made with immunoSEQ v3.0 at survey level. TCRdb keeps only in-frame clones here, not all; method: immunoSEQ multiplex PCR. This sample yields roughly 34,000 clones, of which roughly 77% are seen a single time; 3% to 3.5% belongs to the top ten. Sequencing was performed on unsorted PBMCs, taken 1.9 years after starting antiretroviral therapy. The receptors originated from a man aged 18 to 30 with HIV.

This sequence joins TRBV5-4 and TRBJ1-4; 9 bases are shared with TRBD1. Germline V gives CDR1 SGHNT, CDR2 YYREEE (reference sequence). V was pared by 5 bases and J by 6 bases, with 5 bases of the junction left unmatched. The CDR3 spans 14 residues. CDR3 region: CASSMDRGDEKLFF. As DNA, the CDR3 is TGTGCCAGCAGTATGGACAGGGGCGATGAAAAACTGTTTTTT.

The gene calls are TRBV6-1 and TRBJ1-5, with D possibly being TRBD1 (5 bases). Germline lookup yields CDR1 MNHNS and CDR2 SASEGT. This CDR3 spans 15 amino acids. Trimming took 3 bases from V and 2 from J, leaving 11 bases between them. For the CDR3, the DNA is TGTGCCAGCAGTGATCAGGGAACCGGCAATCAGCCCCAGCATTTT. As protein: CASSDQGTGNQPQHF.

The chain uses TRBV6-1 and TRBJ1-5; no definite D call. Per germline, CDR1 MNHNS and CDR2 SASEGT. The CDR3 consists of 14 residues. V lost 6 bases and J lost 4, with 13 bases in between. The CDR3 DNA follows: TGTGCCAGCAGACCCCCCCTAATGAATCAGCCCCAGCATTTT. It translates to CASRPPLMNQPQHF.

This clone is a singleton in its sample. The rearrangement links TRBV6-5 to TRBJ2-6; tentative D call: TRBD2 (5 bases). V lost 8 bases and J lost 0, with 5 bases in between. Germline assignment: CDR1 MNHEY and CDR2 SVGAGI. This CDR3 contains 13 residues. The CDR3 DNA follows: TGTGCCAGCGCGGGCTCTGGGGCCAACGTCCTGACTTTC. Its protein product is CASAGSGANVLTF.

CDR3 sequence reads: CASSVEGNTEAFF. The CDR3 DNA follows: TGTGCCAGCAGCGTAGAGGGGAACACTGAAGCTTTCTTT. J is TRBJ1-1 and V is TRBV9; no definite D call. This CDR3 contains 13 residues. Germline V gene sequence: CDR1 SGDLS, CDR2 YYNGEE. Deletions cut 0 bases from V and 1 base from J, with 4 bases between. The complete variable domain, with remaining parts taken from reference TRBV9 and TRBJ1-1, reads DSGVTQTPKHLITATGQRVTLRCSPRSGDLSVYWYQQSLDQGLQFLIQYYNGEERAKGNILERFSAQQFPDLHSELNLSSLELGDSALYFCASSVEGNTEAFFGQGTRLTVV.

The chain recombines TRBV7-3 with TRBJ1-6; D gene uncertain. The CDR3 has 14 amino acids. Trimming cost V 3 bases and J 10 bases, with 13 bases left between them. Germline V CDR1 and CDR2: SGHTA, FQGTGA. CDR3 bases: TGTGCCAGCAGCTTTCGCAATGGAGAATCACCCCTCCACTTT. It yields the protein CASSFRNGESPLHF.

The chain combines TRBV5-5 with TRBJ2-3; either TRBD1 or TRBD2 may fit D (5 bases each). The CDR3 is 14 amino acids. CDR1 SGHKS and CDR2 YYEKEE come from the germline V gene (reference sequence). Trimming cost V 5 bases and J 6 bases, with 16 bases left between them. For the CDR3, the DNA is TGTGCCAGCAGTCCGGGGACCGGGCCGGATACGCAGTATTTT. Amino acid sequence: CASSPGTGPDTQYF.

The CDR3 DNA is TGTGCCAGTAGTATGATCCCCTACACTGAAGCTTTCTTT. Protein: CASSMIPYTEAFF. The V and J genes are TRBV19 and TRBJ1-1; D not resolved. Germline lookup yields CDR1 LNHDA and CDR2 SQIVND (reference sequence). V gave up 3 bases and J gave up 3 bases, with 8 bases separating them. CDR3 length equals 13 residues.

V gene TRBV5-1 combines with J gene TRBJ2-3; 9 positions agree with TRBD2. Trimming at V came to 4 bases and at J to 6 bases, leaving 15 bases not matched to a gene. Per germline, CDR1 SGHRS and CDR2 YFSETQ. This CDR3 spans 17 amino acids. The CDR3 loop reads CASSPWTRAGGGDTQYF. In nucleotides, the CDR3 is TGCGCCAGCAGCCCCTGGACCCGAGCGGGGGGCGGGGATACGCAGTATTTT.

This clone showed up just a few times. V gene TRBV6-1 combines with J gene TRBJ1-6, with 7 positions matching TRBD1. In germline, CDR1 is MNHNS, CDR2 SASEGT. The CDR3 extends over 14 amino acids. With 6 bases clipped from V and 10 bases from J, the junction kept 9 bases outside the gene matches. The CDR3 DNA is TGTGCCAGCAGAATGACAGGGTTAGCCTCACCCCTCCACTTT. Encoded protein: CASRMTGLASPLHF.

This clone has a single count. This chain joins TRBV15 and TRBJ1-5; weak D call: TRBD1 (6 bases). The CDR3 sequence is 16 residues long. CDR1 and CDR2 from the germline V gene are LNHNV and YYDKDF (reference sequence). V shed 0 bases and J shed 0 bases, with 9 bases lying between them. CDR3 DNA sequence: TGTGCCACCAGCAGAGAGACAGGACTTAGCAATCAGCCCCAGCATTTT. Encoded protein: CATSRETGLSNQPQHF.

In its sample, this clone was seen once. The V call is TRBV6-5, the J call TRBJ1-1; D not resolved. The CDR3 has 15 amino acids. Germline loops: CDR1 MNHEY, CDR2 SVGAGI. Trimming stripped 3 bases from V and 5 bases from J, with 16 bases between. The CDR3: CASSYVGNRGTEAFF. CDR3 coding DNA: TGTGCCAGCAGTTATGTCGGCAACCGGGGAACTGAAGCTTTCTTT.

The chain has TRBV7-3 and TRBJ2-3, with D possibly matching TRBD2 (6 bases). Trimming stripped 4 bases from V and 2 bases from J, with 13 bases between. There are 15 residues in the CDR3. The germline V gene has CDR1 SGHTA and CDR2 FQGTGA. CDR3: CASSSTSEATDTQYF. As DNA, the CDR3 is TGTGCCAGCAGCTCGACTAGTGAAGCCACAGATACGCAGTATTTT. Variable domain in full (rest from reference TRBV7-3 and TRBJ2-3): GAGVSQTPSNKVTEKGKYVELRCDPISGHTALYWYRQSLGQGPEFLIYFQGTGAADDSGLPNDRFFAVRPEGSVSTLKIQRTERGDSAVYLCASSSTSEATDTQYFGPGTRLTVL.

This clone showed up just once. The chain links TRBV30 to TRBJ2-7; D is perhaps TRBD2 (5 bases). The CDR3 is 13 amino acids. With 2 bases removed from V and 0 bases from J, the gap between germline ends came to 8 bases. In germline, CDR1 is GTSNPN, CDR2 SVGIG (reference sequence). CDR3 residues: CAWSSGSSYEQYF. In nucleotides, the CDR3 is TGTGCCTGGAGTAGCGGTAGCTCCTACGAGCAGTACTTC.

V is TRBV7-8 and J is TRBJ2-1; TRBD2 matches 11 bases. CDR1 is SGHVS and CDR2 is FQNEAQ in the germline V gene. The CDR3 totals 15 residues. V gave up 5 bases and J gave up 5 bases; unmatched junction bases: 5. The CDR3 is CASSPPSGGNNEQFF. Written as DNA, the CDR3 is TGTGCCAGCAGCCCTCCTAGCGGGGGGAACAATGAGCAGTTCTTC.

The genes are TRBV6-5 and TRBJ2-1; 9 bases map to TRBD1. CDR3 length: 15 amino acids. V gave up 4 bases and J gave up 7 bases; unmatched junction bases: 8. Germline V gene lookup returns CDR1 MNHEY and CDR2 SVGAGI. The CDR3 region has the DNA TGTGCCAGCAGTTTTCTGACAGGGGGAGGGAATGAGCAGTTCTTC. This codes for CASSFLTGGGNEQFF.

This chain connects TRBV7-8 to TRBJ1-1; no clear D gene. The germline gives CDR1 SGHVS, CDR2 FQNEAQ. V was trimmed by 1 base and J by 5 bases, leaving 8 bases between them. This CDR3 contains 13 residues. The CDR3 nucleotides read TGTGCCAGCAGCTTAGTTTTACAGACTGAAGCTTTCTTT. Encoded protein: CASSLVLQTEAFF.

The chain recombines TRBV7-9 with TRBJ1-4, with D perhaps TRBD1 (5 bases). Trimming pared 5 bases from V and 8 bases from J, leaving 9 bases between. CDR3 length: 12 amino acids. The V gene's germline CDR1 is SEHNR and CDR2 FQNEAQ (reference sequence). CDR3 in amino acids: CASSPEGEKLFF. The CDR3 nucleotides read TGTGCCAGCAGCCCAGAGGGGGAAAAACTGTTTTTT.